These T cell receptor beta chains were read from a single sample in a study of CD8 T cells in ankylosing spondylitis. TCRdb used MiXCR to reprocess the 5' RACE reads, holding one entry per CDR3 protein. The sample includes just under 350,000 distinct CDR3 sequences, about 15% seen only once; the top ten take about 1%. The sequenced sample consisted of blood, either unsorted or a sorted T cell fraction (not recorded which). The receptor source for this set is a male donor with ankylosing spondylitis or in good health (not recorded which). Both conserved end residues are part of each CDR3. A D gene is named only where the DNA matches it firmly. The size of a clone is reported for some rows only, either as once, few or many, or as a class for expanded clones.

j_call clone_size d_call cdr3_length v_call cdr3_nt cdr3_aa
TRBJ1-3 few NA 14 TRBV5-1 TGCGCCAGCAGCTTGGATACATCTGGAAACACCATATATTTT CASSLDTSGNTIYF
TRBJ2-7 NA TRBD1 15 TRBV27 TGTGCCAGCAGTAGCGTCGGACAGGGCGGGTACGAGCAGTACTTC CASSSVGQGGYEQYF
TRBJ1-1 few NA 15 TRBV9 TGTGCCAGCAAGTCTGGAGGGGCTAAGAACACTGAAGCTTTCTTT CASKSGGAKNTEAFF
TRBJ2-1 NA TRBD2 15 TRBV6-5 TGTGCCAGCAGTTACCAGGACGGGGGGGCCACTGAGCAGTTCTTC CASSYQDGGATEQFF
TRBJ1-1 NA TRBD1 14 TRBV11-2 TGTGCCAGCAGCTTAGTGACAGGGCGCACTGAAGCTTTCTTT CASSLVTGRTEAFF
TRBJ2-7 few NA 14 TRBV2 TGTGCCACCCAGGCCGGGACTCCCCGCTACGAGCAGTACTTC CATQAGTPRYEQYF
TRBJ1-3 few NA 12 TRBV12-3/TRBV12-4 TGTGCCAGCACTCCTTTACTCGGACATATATATTTT CASTPLLGHIYF
TRBJ1-4 NA TRBD1 14 TRBV29-1 TGCAGCGGGGGGGACAGTGCAACTAATGAAAAACTGTTTTTT CSGGDSATNEKLFF
TRBJ2-1 NA NA 15 TRBV12-3/TRBV12-4 TGTGCCAGCAGTTTACGGGCCCTCTTAGACAATGAGCAGTTCTTC CASSLRALLDNEQFF
TRBJ2-7 NA NA 16 TRBV5-4 TGTGCCAGCAGCTTACAAACTAGCTTTGGCTCCTACGAGCAGTACTTC CASSLQTSFGSYEQYF
TRBJ2-7 NA TRBD2 15 TRBV20-1 TGCAGTGCTAGAGATGTTGCTAGCGGGGGTTACGAGCAGTACTTC CSARDVASGGYEQYF
TRBJ2-7 few NA 16 TRBV9 TGTGCCAGCAGCGTAGTGTATCAGGGCCGTTCCTACGAGCAGTACTTC CASSVVYQGRSYEQYF
TRBJ1-1 many NA 14 TRBV5-1 TGCGCCAGCAGCTTATCAACAGCGAACACTGAAGCTTTCTTT CASSLSTANTEAFF
TRBJ2-7 NA TRBD2 14 TRBV5-1 TGCGCCAGCAGCCCCGGGGGAGGGACCTACGAGCAGTACTTC CASSPGGGTYEQYF
TRBJ1-1 few NA 16 TRBV10-3 TGTGCCATCAGTGGGGGCGGGGGCGCCAAGGACACTGAAGCTTTCTTT CAISGGGGAKDTEAFF
TRBJ2-6 NA NA 21 TRBV7-2 TGTGCCAGCAGCTTAGCGAGAGGCATTCCCCCTTTGGGCTCTGGGGCCAACGTCCTGACTTTC CASSLARGIPPLGSGANVLTF
TRBJ2-2 NA NA 15 TRBV3-1 TGTGCCAGCAGCCAAGTAGTCAGGAACACCGGGGAGCTGTTTTTT CASSQVVRNTGELFF
TRBJ2-2 NA TRBD1 16 TRBV7-2 TGTGCCAGCAGCCCCCGAGGGGCCAGGGGGACCGGGGAGCTGTTTTTT CASSPRGARGTGELFF
TRBJ1-1 NA NA 13 TRBV2 TGTGCCAGCAGTGGCAGGGAACACACTGAAGCTTTCTTT CASSGREHTEAFF
TRBJ1-6 few NA 13 TRBV5-1 TGCGCCAGCAGCTTGGCAGGGGATCCACCCCTCCACTTT CASSLAGDPPLHF
TRBJ2-2 once NA 18 TRBV11-2 TGTGCCAGCAGCCCCCAGACAGGCCGGGCCTCGAACACCGGGGAGCTGTTTTTT CASSPQTGRASNTGELFF
TRBJ1-5 many TRBD1 14 TRBV20-1 TGCAGTGCTGGAAAGACAGGGAACAATCAGCCCCAGCATTTT CSAGKTGNNQPQHF
TRBJ2-3 few TRBD2 16 TRBV20-1 TGCAGTGCTAGACAAGGACTAGCGGGGGGCCAGGATACGCAGTATTTT CSARQGLAGGQDTQYF
TRBJ1-2 few TRBD1 13 TRBV6-1 TGTGCCAGCAAAATACAGGGGTTAGGGGGCTACACCTTC CASKIQGLGGYTF
TRBJ2-2 many NA 17 TRBV12-3/TRBV12-4 TGTGCCAGCAGTCCTAAAAGAGGGGGGCGAAGTCGAGGGGAGCTGTTTTTT CASSPKRGGRSRGELFF
TRBJ1-1 NA NA 12 TRBV5-5 TGTGCCAGCAGCTTCCAGGGACCTGAAGCTTTCTTT CASSFQGPEAFF
TRBJ2-1 NA NA 14 TRBV7-9 TGTGCCAGCAGCGTATCTTCATGGGGCAATGAGCAGTTCTTC CASSVSSWGNEQFF
TRBJ2-2 NA NA 15 TRBV7-2 TGTGCCAGCAGCCCTCTAGGGGGGTCTGCCGGGGAGCTGTTTTTT CASSPLGGSAGELFF
TRBJ2-5 NA NA 14 TRBV6-5 TGTGCCAGCAGTTACTGGGAGGGGGGAGAGACCCAGTACTTC CASSYWEGGETQYF
TRBJ1-5 once NA 14 TRBV5-1 TGCGCCAACAGCTTGGAAGGTGGAAATCAGCCCCAGCATTTT CANSLEGGNQPQHF
TRBJ1-2 NA NA 13 TRBV20-1 TGCAGTGCTAGTGTAGACCACAACTATGGCTACACCTTC CSASVDHNYGYTF
TRBJ1-2 NA NA 15 TRBV6-1 TGTGCCAGCAGTGAAGCCCCCGGGGGGCGCGGAGGCTACACCTTC CASSEAPGGRGGYTF
TRBJ2-3 few NA 16 TRBV10-1 TGCGCCAGCAGTGAGGGGAGCGGGGGACAGACAGATACGCAGTATTTT CASSEGSGGQTDTQYF
TRBJ2-7 NA NA 14 TRBV12-3/TRBV12-4 TGTGCCAGCAGTTTGGGCCCGGCCTCCTACGAGCAGTACTTC CASSLGPASYEQYF
TRBJ2-5 few NA 12 TRBV10-3 TGTGCCATCTCTGACCAGGGGGAGACCCAGTACTTC CAISDQGETQYF
TRBJ1-2 few NA 14 TRBV5-1 TGCGCCAGCAGCGGGAACAGCGCTAACTATGGCTACACCTTC CASSGNSANYGYTF
TRBJ1-2 NA NA 12 TRBV12-3/TRBV12-4 TGTGCCAGCACCCCTGGGTCGATTGGCTACACCTTC CASTPGSIGYTF
TRBJ1-5 NA NA 14 TRBV6-1 TGTGCCAGCAGAAAGGGGGGGGGAAATCAGCCCCAGCATTTT CASRKGGGNQPQHF
TRBJ1-5 NA NA 16 TRBV5-5 TGTGCCAGCAGCTTGGTAGGTGGAGATAGCAATCAGCCCCAGCATTTT CASSLVGGDSNQPQHF
TRBJ2-7 NA TRBD2 15 TRBV6-5 TGTGCCAGCAGTTTTCTAGCGGGGGAATGGTACGAGCAGTACTTC CASSFLAGEWYEQYF
TRBJ1-1 NA NA 12 TRBV6-6 TGTGCCAGCAGCCCTGGACCACCGGGAGCTTTCTTT CASSPGPPGAFF
TRBJ1-1 NA NA 13 TRBV25-1 TGTGCCAGCAGGTGGGGTCGAAACACTGAAGCTTTCTTT CASRWGRNTEAFF
TRBJ1-2 few NA 21 TRBV18 TGTGCCAGCTCATACAATCCAAAAGTCAAAACAGGGAGAGTCGCTAACTATGGCTACACCTTC CASSYNPKVKTGRVANYGYTF
TRBJ2-5 few TRBD2 14 TRBV7-2 TGTGCCAGCAGCTTGACTAGCGGGAGCGAGACCCAGTACTTC CASSLTSGSETQYF
TRBJ2-1 few TRBD2 16 TRBV24-1 TGTGCCACCAGTGATTCCGGGACTAGCGGCTACAATGAGCAGTTCTTC CATSDSGTSGYNEQFF
TRBJ1-4 NA NA 15 TRBV12-3/TRBV12-4 TGTGCCAGCAGTTTTAGGTTCCCGCGGGGTGAAAAACTGTTTTTT CASSFRFPRGEKLFF
TRBJ1-4 NA TRBD1 15 TRBV3-1 TGTGCCAGCAGCCAAGGGACAGGCCCTAATGAAAAACTGTTTTTT CASSQGTGPNEKLFF
TRBJ2-7 few NA 14 TRBV10-2 TGCGCCACCCGATTCGGAGAGGGAACCCACGAGCAGTACTTC CATRFGEGTHEQYF
TRBJ2-1 many NA 16 TRBV29-1 TGCAGCGTTGAACAGGGATTAACCCCCACCTACAATGAGCAGTTCTTC CSVEQGLTPTYNEQFF
TRBJ2-4 many NA 14 TRBV20-1 TGCAGTGCTAGAGATTCAGTAGCCAAAAACATTCAGTACTTC CSARDSVAKNIQYF
TRBJ2-4 NA TRBD1 13 TRBV13 TGTGCCAGCAGCCTGGGACAGGGTCACATTCAGTACTTC CASSLGQGHIQYF
TRBJ1-1 few NA 15 TRBV5-1 TGCGCCAGCAGCTTAGGTCAGGGTGGAAGGACTGAAGCTTTCTTT CASSLGQGGRTEAFF
TRBJ2-7 few NA 14 TRBV30 TGTGCCTGGAGTGTACTAGGGCTAGCGCGCGAGCAGTACTTC CAWSVLGLAREQYF
TRBJ2-7 NA TRBD2 16 TRBV10-3 TGTGCCATCAGTGAGGCCCCTAGCGGATCTTCCTACGAGCAGTACTTC CAISEAPSGSSYEQYF
TRBJ2-5 NA NA 16 TRBV7-7 TGTGCCAGCAGCCCCCTCGGCGGGAAGGGGAGAGAGACCCAGTACTTC CASSPLGGKGRETQYF
TRBJ2-3 NA TRBD1 16 TRBV12-3/TRBV12-4 TGTGCCAGCAGTTACTCGAGGGGGCGGGGCACAGATACGCAGTATTTT CASSYSRGRGTDTQYF
TRBJ1-1 many NA 15 TRBV5-1 TGCGCCAGCAGCTTCGGTAAGGGGAGGAACACTGAAGCTTTCTTT CASSFGKGRNTEAFF